This is a list of T cell receptor beta chains from one sample in a study of blood T cells in healthy people across ages. TCRdb analysed the 5' RACE reads with MiXCR anew, one entry per CDR3 protein. The top ten clones hold more than 6% of a sample with about 1.4 million distinct CDR3 sequences, around 59% of them seen once. The sample taken for sequencing was blood. Source of these receptors: a man in his late teens or twenties in good health. CDR3s include the opening cysteine and the closing phenylalanine or tryptophan. Each record gives: J gene, D gene, V gene, clone size, CDR3 protein, CDR3 DNA. The D gene is left open where the match is weak. Clone size appears in some rows only: once, few, many, or a class for an expanded clone.

TRBJ2-1	TRBD1	TRBV20-1	few	CSASKLTGIRPNEQFF	TGCAGTGCCTCAAAACTGACAGGGATCCGACCCAATGAGCAGTTCTTC
TRBJ2-3	TRBD1	TRBV5-1	-	CASRMTGGTDTQYF	TGCGCCAGCAGGATGACAGGGGGCACAGATACGCAGTATTTT
TRBJ2-7	-	TRBV2	-	CASRPIWDYEQYF	TGTGCCAGCAGGCCCATTTGGGACTACGAGCAGTACTTC
TRBJ2-5	-	TRBV4-1	-	CASSQEPSALGETQYF	TGCGCCAGCAGCCAAGAACCGAGCGCGCTCGGGGAGACCCAGTACTTC
TRBJ2-1	-	TRBV7-8	-	CASSFRPADQRYDEQFF	TGTGCCAGCAGCTTCCGACCAGCGGATCAGCGATATGATGAGCAGTTCTTC
TRBJ1-2	-	TRBV6-1	-	CASSAKGGVGYGYTF	TGTGCCAGCAGTGCGAAAGGCGGCGTTGGCTATGGCTACACCTTC
TRBJ2-5	-	TRBV21-1	-	CASSKASQPSFGEQYF	TGTGCCAGCAGCAAAGCCAGTCAGCCATCATTTGGGGAGCAGTACTTC
TRBJ1-2	-	TRBV6-5	-	CASRTRGSPLYGYTF	TGTGCCAGCAGAACCAGAGGGAGTCCTCTCTATGGCTACACCTTC
TRBJ2-3	TRBD2	TRBV7-9	few	CASSSGLAIHTDTQYF	TGTGCCAGCAGCTCGGGACTAGCGATTCACACAGATACGCAGTATTTT
TRBJ1-2	-	TRBV20-1	-	CSARGDGLTLWGYTF	TGCAGTGCTAGAGGTGACGGCCTTACCCTATGGGGCTACACCTTC
TRBJ1-3	-	TRBV6-2/TRBV6-3	-	CASSYSDRPSGNTIYF	TGTGCCAGCAGTTACTCCGACAGACCCTCTGGAAACACCATATATTTT
TRBJ2-3	-	TRBV6-1	-	CASSEFFRMLADTQYF	TGTGCCAGCAGTGAGTTCTTCAGAATGCTTGCGGATACGCAGTATTTT
TRBJ2-3	-	TRBV9	-	CASSRGPKFTDTQYF	TGTGCCAGCAGCCGAGGACCTAAATTCACAGATACGCAGTATTTT
TRBJ1-2	-	TRBV6-1	-	CASTNRDYGYTF	TGTGCCAGCACAAACAGGGACTATGGCTACACCTTC
TRBJ2-3	-	TRBV7-2	few	CASTLGQYTDTQYF	TGTGCCAGCACCTTAGGCCAATACACAGATACGCAGTATTTT
TRBJ2-1	-	TRBV12-3/TRBV12-4	once	CASRQGRGQFF	TGTGCCAGCAGGCAGGGTAGGGGGCAGTTCTTC
TRBJ1-4	-	TRBV25-1	-	CASSAIPKDPNEKLFF	TGTGCCAGCAGTGCCATCCCTAAGGATCCTAATGAAAAACTGTTTTTT
TRBJ2-5	TRBD1	TRBV6-6	-	CASSLHRTGQETQYF	TGTGCCAGCAGTTTGCACCGGACAGGCCAAGAGACCCAGTACTTC
TRBJ2-3	-	TRBV14	-	CASSQSSSAWDTQYF	TGTGCCAGCAGCCAATCGAGTAGCGCCTGGGATACGCAGTATTTT
TRBJ2-5	TRBD2	TRBV13	few	CASSLGTSGRLQETQYF	TGTGCCAGCAGCTTAGGGACTAGCGGGAGGCTTCAAGAGACCCAGTACTTC
TRBJ2-7	-	TRBV4-1	-	CASSQDQTSSSYEQYF	TGCGCCAGCAGCCAAGATCAAACTAGCAGTTCCTACGAGCAGTACTTC
TRBJ1-4	TRBD1	TRBV9	-	CASSALGTATNEKLFF	TGTGCCAGCAGCGCCCTCGGGACAGCAACTAATGAAAAACTGTTTTTT
TRBJ2-7	TRBD1	TRBV12-3/TRBV12-4	-	CASRSRTGRSYEQYF	TGTGCCAGCAGAAGCCGGACAGGTCGCTCCTACGAGCAGTACTTC
TRBJ1-4	-	TRBV11-2	few	CASSGPPIGKLFF	TGTGCCAGCAGCGGGCCTCCAATCGGAAAACTGTTTTTT
TRBJ1-2	-	TRBV2	-	CASTSKTAAYGYTF	TGTGCCAGCACTTCAAAGACAGCCGCCTATGGCTACACCTTC
TRBJ1-1	-	TRBV6-5	-	CASRRGIRNTEAFF	TGTGCCAGCAGACGAGGGATTCGAAACACTGAAGCTTTCTTT
TRBJ1-1	-	TRBV19	-	CASSIGGQNTEAFF	TGTGCCAGTAGTATAGGCGGCCAGAACACTGAAGCTTTCTTT
TRBJ2-3	TRBD2	TRBV7-2	-	CASSLVAGVAGGGGDTQYF	TGTGCCAGCAGCTTAGTGGCAGGGGTCGCGGGGGGAGGAGGAGATACGCAGTATTTT
TRBJ2-7	TRBD2	TRBV10-2	-	CASTGLAGGYYEQYF	TGCGCCAGCACTGGGCTAGCGGGAGGGTACTACGAGCAGTACTTC
TRBJ2-7	-	TRBV7-9	-	CASSSDLAEQYF	TGTGCCAGCAGCTCGGACTTAGCCGAGCAGTACTTC
TRBJ2-1	-	TRBV10-1	-	CASSDGIGEQFF	TGCGCCAGCAGTGACGGGATTGGGGAGCAGTTCTTC